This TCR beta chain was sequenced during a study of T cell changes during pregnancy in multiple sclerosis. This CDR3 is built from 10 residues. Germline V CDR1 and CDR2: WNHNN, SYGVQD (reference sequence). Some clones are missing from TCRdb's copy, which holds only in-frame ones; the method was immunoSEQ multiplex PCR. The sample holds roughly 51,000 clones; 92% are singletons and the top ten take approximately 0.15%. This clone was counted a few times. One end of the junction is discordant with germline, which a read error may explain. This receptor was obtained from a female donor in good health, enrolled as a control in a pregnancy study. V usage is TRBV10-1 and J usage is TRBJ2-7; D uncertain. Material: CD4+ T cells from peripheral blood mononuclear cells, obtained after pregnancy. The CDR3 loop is CASPRVLPHF. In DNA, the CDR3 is TGCGCCAGCCCCCGGGTCCTGCCGCACTTC.